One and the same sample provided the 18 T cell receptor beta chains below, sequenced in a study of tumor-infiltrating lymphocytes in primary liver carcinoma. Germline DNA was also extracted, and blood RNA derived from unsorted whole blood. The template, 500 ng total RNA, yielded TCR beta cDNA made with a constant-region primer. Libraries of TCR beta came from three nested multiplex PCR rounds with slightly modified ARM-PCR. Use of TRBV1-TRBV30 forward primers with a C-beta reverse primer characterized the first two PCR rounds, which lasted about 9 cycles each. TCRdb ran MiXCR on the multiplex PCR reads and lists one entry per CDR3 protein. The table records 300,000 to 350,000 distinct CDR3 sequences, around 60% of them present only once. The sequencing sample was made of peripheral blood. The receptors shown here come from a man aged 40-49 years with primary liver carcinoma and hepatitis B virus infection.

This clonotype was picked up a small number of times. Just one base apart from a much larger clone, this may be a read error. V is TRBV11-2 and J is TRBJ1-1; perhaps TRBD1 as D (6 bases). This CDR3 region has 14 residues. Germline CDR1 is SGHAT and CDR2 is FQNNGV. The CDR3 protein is CTNSLSGGNTEAFF. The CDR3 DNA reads TGTACCAACAGCTTATCCGGGGGCAACACTGAAGCTTTCTTT.

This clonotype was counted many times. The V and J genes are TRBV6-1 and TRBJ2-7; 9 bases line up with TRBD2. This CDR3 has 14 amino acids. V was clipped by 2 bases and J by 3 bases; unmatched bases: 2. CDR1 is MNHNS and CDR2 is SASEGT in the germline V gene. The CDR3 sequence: CASSELAGIYEQYF. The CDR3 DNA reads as TGTGCCAGCAGTGAACTAGCGGGGATCTACGAGCAGTACTTC.

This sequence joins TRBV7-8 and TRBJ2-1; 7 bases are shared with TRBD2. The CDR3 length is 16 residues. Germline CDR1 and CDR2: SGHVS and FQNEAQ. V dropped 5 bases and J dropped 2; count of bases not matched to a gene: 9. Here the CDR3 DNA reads TGTGCCAGCAGCACGCAGCCCGCGGGAGCCTACAATGAGCAGTTCTTC. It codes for CASSTQPAGAYNEQFF.

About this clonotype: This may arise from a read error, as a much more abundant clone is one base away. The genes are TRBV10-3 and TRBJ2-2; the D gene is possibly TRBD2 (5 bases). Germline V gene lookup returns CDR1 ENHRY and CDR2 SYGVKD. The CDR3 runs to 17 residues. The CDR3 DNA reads TGTACCATCAGTACTGAGACGGGGATGAGAAACACCGGGGAGCTGTTTTTT. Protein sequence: CTISTETGMRNTGELFF.

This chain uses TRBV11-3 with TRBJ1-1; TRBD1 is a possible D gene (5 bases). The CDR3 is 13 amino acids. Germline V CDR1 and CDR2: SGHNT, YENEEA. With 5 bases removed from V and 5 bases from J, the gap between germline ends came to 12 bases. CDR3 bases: TGTGCCAGCAGCGTACAGGTGATAACTGAAGCTTTCTTT. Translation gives CASSVQVITEAFF.

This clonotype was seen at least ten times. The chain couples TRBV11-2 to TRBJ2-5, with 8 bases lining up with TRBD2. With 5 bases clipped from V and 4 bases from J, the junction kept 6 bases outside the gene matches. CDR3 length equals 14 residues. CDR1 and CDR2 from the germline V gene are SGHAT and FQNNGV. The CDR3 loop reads CASSQSGGLETQYF. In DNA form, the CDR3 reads TGTGCCAGCAGCCAGAGCGGGGGCCTAGAGACCCAGTACTTC.

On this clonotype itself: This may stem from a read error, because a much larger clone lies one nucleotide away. The CDR3 bases are TGTGCCAGCAGTTACCTGTGGCTGCCTGGTTTCAATGAGCAGTTCTTC. Protein product: CASSYLWLPGFNEQFF. The V and J genes are TRBV6-5 and TRBJ2-1; D unresolved. This CDR3 spans 16 amino acids. Trimming pared 2 bases from V and 6 bases from J, leaving 17 bases between. CDR1 MNHEY and CDR2 SVGAGI come from the germline V gene.

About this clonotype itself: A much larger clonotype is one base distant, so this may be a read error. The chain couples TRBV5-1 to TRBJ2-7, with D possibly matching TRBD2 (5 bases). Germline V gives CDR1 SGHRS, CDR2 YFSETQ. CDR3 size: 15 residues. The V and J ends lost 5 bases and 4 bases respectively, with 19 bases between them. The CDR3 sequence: CASSAISVRTYEQYF. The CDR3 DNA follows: TGCGCCAGCAGTGCCATTAGCGTGAGGACTTACGAGCAGTACTTC.

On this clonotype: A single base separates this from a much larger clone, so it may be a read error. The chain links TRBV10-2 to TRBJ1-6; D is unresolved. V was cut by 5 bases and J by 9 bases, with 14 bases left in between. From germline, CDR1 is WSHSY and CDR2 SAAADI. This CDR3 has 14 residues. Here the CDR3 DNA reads TGCGCCAGCAGTTTGGGATCCGTGGGTTCACCCCTCCACTTT. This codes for CASSLGSVGSPLHF.

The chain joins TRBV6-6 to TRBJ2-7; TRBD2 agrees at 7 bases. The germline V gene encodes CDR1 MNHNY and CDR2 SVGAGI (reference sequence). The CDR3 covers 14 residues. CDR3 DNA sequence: TGTGCAGCAGTTAGCCGGGAGGTCTCCTACGAGCAGTACTTC. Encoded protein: CAAVSREVSYEQYF.

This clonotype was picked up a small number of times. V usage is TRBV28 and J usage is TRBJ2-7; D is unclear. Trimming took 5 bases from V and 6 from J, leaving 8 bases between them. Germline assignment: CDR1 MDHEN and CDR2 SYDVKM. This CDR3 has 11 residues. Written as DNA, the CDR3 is TGTGCCAGCAGTACCGCTTCCGAGCAGTACTTC. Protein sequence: CASSTASEQYF. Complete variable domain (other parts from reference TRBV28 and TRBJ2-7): DVKVTQSSRYLVKRTGEKVFLECVQDMDHENMFWYRQDPGLGLRLIYFSYDVKMKEKGDIPEGYSVSREKKERFSLILESASTNQTSMYLCASSTASEQYFGPGTRLTVT.

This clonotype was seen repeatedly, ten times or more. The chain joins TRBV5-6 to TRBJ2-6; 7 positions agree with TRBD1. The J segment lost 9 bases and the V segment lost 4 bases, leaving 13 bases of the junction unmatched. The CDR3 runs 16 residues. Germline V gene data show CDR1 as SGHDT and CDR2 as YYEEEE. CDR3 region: CASSLTTGTLFNVLTF. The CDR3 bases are TGTGCCAGCAGCCTGACGACAGGGACACTGTTCAACGTCCTGACTTTC.

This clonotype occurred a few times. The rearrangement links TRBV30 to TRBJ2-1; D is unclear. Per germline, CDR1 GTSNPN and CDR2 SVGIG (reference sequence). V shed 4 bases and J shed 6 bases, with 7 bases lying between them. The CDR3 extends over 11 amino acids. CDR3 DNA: TGTGCCTGGAAGGCCTTCAATGAGCAGTTCTTC. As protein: CAWKAFNEQFF.

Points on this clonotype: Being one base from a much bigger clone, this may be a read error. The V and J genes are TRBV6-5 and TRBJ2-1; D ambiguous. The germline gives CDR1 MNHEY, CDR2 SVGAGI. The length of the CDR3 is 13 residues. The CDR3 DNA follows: TGTGCCAGCAGTTACTCCTACAACAATGAGCTGTTCTTC. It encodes CASSYSYNNELFF.

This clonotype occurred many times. CDR3 DNA: TGTGCCAGCAGCTTAAACGGCTTGCGGGCCAATGAGCAGTTCTTC. Its translation is CASSLNGLRANEQFF. V usage is TRBV11-2 and J usage is TRBJ2-1; TRBD2 might be the D (5 bases). Germline CDR1 reads SGHAT; CDR2 reads FQNNGV. The CDR3 loop spans 15 amino acids. The V gene lost 2 bases and the J gene lost 6 bases, with 14 bases spanning the gap. Filled out from reference TRBV11-2 and TRBJ2-1, the complete variable domain reads EAGVAQSPRYKIIEKRQSVAFWCNPISGHATLYWYQQILGQGPKLLIQFQNNGVVDDSQLPKDRFSAERLKGVDSTLKIQPAKLEDSAVYLCASSLNGLRANEQFFGPGTRLTVL.

CDR3 amino acids: CASSELGTGLYNEQFF. CDR3 in DNA: TGCGCCAGCAGTGAGTTGGGGACCGGACTGTACAATGAGCAGTTCTTC. The V and J genes are TRBV10-1 and TRBJ2-1; D may be TRBD1 or TRBD2 (5 bases each). CDR1 and CDR2 from the germline V gene are WNHNN and SYGVQD (reference sequence). V shed 1 base and J shed 4 bases, with 14 bases lying between them. The CDR3 is 16 amino acids.

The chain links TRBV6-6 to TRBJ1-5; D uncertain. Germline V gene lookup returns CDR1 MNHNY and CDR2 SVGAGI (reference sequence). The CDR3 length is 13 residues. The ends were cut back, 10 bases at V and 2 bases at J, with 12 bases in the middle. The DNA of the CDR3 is TGTGCCACCAGAGAGGGAGGCAATCAGCCCCAGCATTTT. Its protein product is CATREGGNQPQHF.

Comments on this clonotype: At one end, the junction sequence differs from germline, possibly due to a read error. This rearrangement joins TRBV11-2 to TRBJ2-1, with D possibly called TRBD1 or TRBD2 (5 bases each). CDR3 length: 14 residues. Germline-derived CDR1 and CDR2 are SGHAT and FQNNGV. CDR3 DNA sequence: TGTGCCAGCAGCCCAACAACGGGGCTTGGAGAGCTGTTCTTC. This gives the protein CASSPTTGLGELFF.